This TCR beta chain appears in the sequencing data of a study of T cells after posttransplantation cyclophosphamide. Whole-study findings and limits: Tissue-infiltrating T cells from skin or gut overlapped little with blood T cells. Later post-transplant blood repertoires were often dominated by donor CD8+ memory clones. TRB clonality was highly associated with recipient CMV seropositivity and reactivation.

This clone appeared a few times. The antigen is unknown. J was trimmed by 7 bases and V by 5 bases; bases with no gene match: 4. Germline lookup yields CDR1 SGHVS and CDR2 FNYEAQ. The CDR3 contains 13 residues. Assay used: immunoSEQ multiplex PCR; TCRdb lists only in-frame clones, some missing. The profile shows some 7,400 clones, 65% to 85% of them singletons. The sample taken for sequencing was memory CD4+ T cells sorted from blood. The sequence derives from a woman between 45 and 60 years old in good health and a related stem cell transplant donor. The genes are TRBV7-6 and TRBJ1-4; 7 nucleotides line up with TRBD1. The CDR3: CASSDRDSEKLFF. DNA of the CDR3: TGTGCCAGCAGCGACCGGGACAGTGAAAAACTGTTTTTT.